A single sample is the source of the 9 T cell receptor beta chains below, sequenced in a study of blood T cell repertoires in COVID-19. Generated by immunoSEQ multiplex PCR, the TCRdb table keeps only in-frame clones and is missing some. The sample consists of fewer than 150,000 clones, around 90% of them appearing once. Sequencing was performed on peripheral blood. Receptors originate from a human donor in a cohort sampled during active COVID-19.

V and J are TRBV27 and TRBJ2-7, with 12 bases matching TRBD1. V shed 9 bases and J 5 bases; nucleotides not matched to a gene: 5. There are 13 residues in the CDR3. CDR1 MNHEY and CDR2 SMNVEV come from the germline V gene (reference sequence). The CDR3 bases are TGTGCCAGTAAGGGACAGGGGGCTAACGAGCAGTACTTC. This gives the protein CASKGQGANEQYF.

The CDR3 nucleotides are TGTGCCAGCAGCGTGGGGACTAGCGGGGCCATTTACAATGAGCAGTTCTTC. Translated, it gives CASSVGTSGAIYNEQFF. The chain joins TRBV9 to TRBJ2-1, with 13 nucleotides matching TRBD2. In germline, CDR1 is SGDLS, CDR2 YYNGEE. This CDR3 has 17 residues. After removal of 2 bases from V and 4 bases from J, the junction contained 6 bases not matched to a gene.

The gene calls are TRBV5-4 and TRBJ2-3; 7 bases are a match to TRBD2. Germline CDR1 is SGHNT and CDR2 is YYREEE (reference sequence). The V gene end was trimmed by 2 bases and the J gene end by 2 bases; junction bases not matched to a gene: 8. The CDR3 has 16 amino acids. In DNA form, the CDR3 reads TGTGCCAGCAGCTTCCGACTAGCAGGTTACACAGATACGCAGTATTTT. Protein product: CASSFRLAGYTDTQYF.

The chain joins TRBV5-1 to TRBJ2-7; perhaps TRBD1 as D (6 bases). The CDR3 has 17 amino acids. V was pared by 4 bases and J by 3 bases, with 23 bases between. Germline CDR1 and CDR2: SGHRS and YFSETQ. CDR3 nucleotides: TGCGCCAGCAGCCCGTCATGGGGGCCCTCCACAAACTACGAGCAGTACTTC. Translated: CASSPSWGPSTNYEQYF.

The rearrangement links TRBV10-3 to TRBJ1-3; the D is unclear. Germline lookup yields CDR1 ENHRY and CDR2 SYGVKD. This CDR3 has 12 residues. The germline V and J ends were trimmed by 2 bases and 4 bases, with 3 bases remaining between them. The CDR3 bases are TGTGCCATCAGTGAGACAGGAAACACCATATATTTT. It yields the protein CAISETGNTIYF.

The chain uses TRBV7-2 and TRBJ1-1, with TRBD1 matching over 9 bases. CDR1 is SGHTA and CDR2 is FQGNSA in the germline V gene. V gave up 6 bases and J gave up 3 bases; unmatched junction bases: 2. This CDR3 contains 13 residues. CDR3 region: CASRGQGYTEAFF. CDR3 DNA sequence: TGTGCCAGCAGGGGACAGGGATACACTGAAGCTTTCTTT.

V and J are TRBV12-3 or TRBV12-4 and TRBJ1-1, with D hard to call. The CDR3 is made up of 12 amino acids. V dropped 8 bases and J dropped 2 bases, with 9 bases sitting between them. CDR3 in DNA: TGTGCCAGCCTCGCGGGTAACACTGAAGCTTTCTTT. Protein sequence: CASLAGNTEAFF.

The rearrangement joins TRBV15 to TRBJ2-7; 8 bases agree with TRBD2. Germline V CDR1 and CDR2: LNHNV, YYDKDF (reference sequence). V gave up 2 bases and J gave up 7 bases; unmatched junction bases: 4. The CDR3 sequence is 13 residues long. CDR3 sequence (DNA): TGTGCCACCAGCAGACCCGGGGGGGGTGAGCAGTACTTC. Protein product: CATSRPGGGEQYF.

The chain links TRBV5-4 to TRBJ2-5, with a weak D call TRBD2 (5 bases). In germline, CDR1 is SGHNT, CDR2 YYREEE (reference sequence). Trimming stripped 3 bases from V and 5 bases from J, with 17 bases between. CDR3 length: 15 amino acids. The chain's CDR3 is CASSSPGSGKETQYF. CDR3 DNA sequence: TGTGCCAGCAGCTCGCCGGGGAGCGGAAAGGAGACCCAGTACTTC.